A selection of T cell receptor beta chains follows, all from one sample in a study of glioma-infiltrating T cells after dendritic cell vaccination. TCRdb's copy holds only in-frame clones and misses some; the assay was immunoSEQ multiplex PCR. The table has more than 100,000 clones, roughly 79% seen once. Sequenced material: blood, taken before dendritic cell vaccination. The receptors derive from a human donor with glioblastoma. The CDR3 runs from the conserved cysteine through the conserved F or W. A D gene is named only where the DNA matches it firmly. Part of the rows lack a size; the others show once, few, many or a class for expanded clones.

D gene	V gene	clone size	J gene	CDR3 DNA	CDR3 protein
TRBD1	TRBV4-1	NA	TRBJ2-7	TGCGCCAGCAGCCAACCTCAGGACAGGGCTATCTACGAGCAGTACTTC	CASSQPQDRAIYEQYF
NA	TRBV19	NA	TRBJ2-7	TGTGCCAGTAGTACGGGGACTGAACTTTACGAGCAGTACTTC	CASSTGTELYEQYF
NA	TRBV6-5	once	TRBJ1-1	TGTGCCAGCAGTTACTCAGTCGCGGGGAACACTGAAGCTTTCTTT	CASSYSVAGNTEAFF
TRBD1	TRBV5-4	NA	TRBJ2-5	TGTGCCAGCAGCCGAAAGACAGGGGCGGAGGAGACCCAGTACTTC	CASSRKTGAEETQYF
NA	TRBV10-3	NA	TRBJ2-7	TGTGCCATCAGGACAACACTTCACTCCTACGAGCAGTACTTC	CAIRTTLHSYEQYF
NA	TRBV18	NA	TRBJ2-3	TGTGCCAGCTCACCAGCGACCCAGGGGGGTTATACGCAGTATTTT	CASSPATQGGYTQYF
TRBD1	TRBV11-3	NA	TRBJ2-7	TGTGCCAGCAGCGACATACAGGGGGACTACGAGCAGTACTTC	CASSDIQGDYEQYF
NA	TRBV11-2	once	TRBJ2-3	TGTGCCAGCAGCTTACAGTCCACCGCTGCTACGCAGTATTTT	CASSLQSTAATQYF
TRBD1	TRBV5-6	NA	TRBJ2-5	TGTGCCAGCAGCTTGACAGGGGTGAAAGAGACCCAGTACTTC	CASSLTGVKETQYF
TRBD1	TRBV19	once	TRBJ2-1	TGTGCCACCCGGGGACAGAGCTCCTACAATGAGCAGTTCTTC	CATRGQSSYNEQFF
NA	TRBV5-1	NA	TRBJ2-7	TGCGCCAGCAGCTTGTCTAGTTTTCGGGGGGCGTCCTACGAGCAGTACTTC	CASSLSSFRGASYEQYF
TRBD2	TRBV4-2	few	TRBJ2-2	TGTGCCAGCAGCGCGTATACGCGGGGGGGACCCGGGGAGCTGTTTTTT	CASSAYTRGGPGELFF
NA	TRBV19	NA	TRBJ1-5	TGTGCCAGTAGTCAGGGCAATCAGCCCCAGCATTTT	CASSQGNQPQHF
TRBD2	TRBV4-1	NA	TRBJ2-2	TGCGCCAGCAGCCCGGGACTAGCGGGGGGGTTCACCGGGGAGCTGTTTTTT	CASSPGLAGGFTGELFF
TRBD2	TRBV6-5	few	TRBJ2-3	TGTGCCAGCAGTGGCGGGGGGGCCACAGATACGCAGTATTTT	CASSGGGATDTQYF
TRBD2	TRBV7-6	NA	TRBJ2-5	TGTGCCAGCAGCTTAGGACTAGCGGGGCGGGGGGAGACCCAGTACTTC	CASSLGLAGRGETQYF
NA	TRBV6-1	NA	TRBJ2-5	TGTGCCAGCAGTGAAGATAAACAAGAGACCCAGTACTTC	CASSEDKQETQYF
NA	TRBV7-9	NA	TRBJ1-1	TGTGCCAGCAGCTACCCTGGGGCCAACACTGAAGCTTTCTTT	CASSYPGANTEAFF
TRBD2	TRBV4-3	NA	TRBJ2-5	TGCGCCAGCAGCCAAGATGCTAGCGGGGATAAGGAGACCCAGTACTTC	CASSQDASGDKETQYF
NA	TRBV19	NA	TRBJ1-2	TGTGCCAGTAGTATTCAGGGAAGATATGGCTACACCTTC	CASSIQGRYGYTF
TRBD1	TRBV7-9	NA	TRBJ1-2	TGTGCCAGCAGGTCGACAGGGAGGACGGAAGCTAACTATGGCTGCACCTTC	CASRSTGRTEANYGCTF
NA	TRBV27	once	TRBJ1-2	TGTGCCAGCAGGGGGGGGTTTGACATCGGCTATGGCTACACCTTC	CASRGGFDIGYGYTF
TRBD1	TRBV9	NA	TRBJ1-2	TGTGCCAGCAGCGTAGGTTGGACAGGTGGCTACACCTTC	CASSVGWTGGYTF
NA	TRBV5-1	NA	TRBJ1-4	TGCGCCAGCAGCCCCGGGGAGGGGATTGAAAAACTGTTTTTT	CASSPGEGIEKLFF
NA	TRBV6-5	few	TRBJ2-5	TGTGCCAGCAGTTCATCTGGAGGGACCCAGTACTTC	CASSSSGGTQYF
NA	TRBV6-1	NA	TRBJ1-5	TGTGCCAGCAGTCTTGACAAAAATCAGCCCCAGCATTTT	CASSLDKNQPQHF
TRBD2	TRBV5-4	NA	TRBJ2-2	TGTGCCAGCAGCCAGGGACTAGCGGGGGGGCCGGACACCGGGGAGCTGTTTTTT	CASSQGLAGGPDTGELFF
TRBD2	TRBV5-1	many	TRBJ2-7	TGCGCCAGCAGGAAGATCGGGGGGGCCCACGAGCAGTACTTC	CASRKIGGAHEQYF
TRBD2	TRBV5-4	NA	TRBJ2-1	TGTGCCAGCACCCCGTGGGCGGGGGGCCTGGGTGAGCAGTTCTTC	CASTPWAGGLGEQFF
NA	TRBV6-5	NA	TRBJ2-7	TGTGCCAGCAGTTATCAGGGGGGTATATACGAGCAGTACTTC	CASSYQGGIYEQYF
NA	TRBV10-3	NA	TRBJ2-7	TGTGCCATCCGGGACGGGAGCTCCTACGAGCAGTACTTC	CAIRDGSSYEQYF
TRBD1	TRBV9	NA	TRBJ1-6	TGTGCCAGCAGCGTAGGTCCCAGACAGGGGGCGTTAGAATCACCCCTCCACTTT	CASSVGPRQGALESPLHF
TRBD1	TRBV2	NA	TRBJ1-6	TGTGCCAGCATTAGTAGGACAGGCGGAACCTCCTATAATTCACCCCTCCACTTT	CASISRTGGTSYNSPLHF
TRBD1	TRBV6-5	NA	TRBJ2-5	TGTGCCAGCAGTTACGCAGGGACAGACCAAGAGACCCAGTACTTC	CASSYAGTDQETQYF
NA	TRBV2	NA	TRBJ2-1	TGTGCCAGCAGTCAACTACAGGGCAGCTCCTACAATGAGCAGTTCTTC	CASSQLQGSSYNEQFF
NA	TRBV6-5	NA	TRBJ2-1	TGTGCCAGCAGTTACGCTCGGGAATTTTGGAATGAGCAGTTCTTC	CASSYAREFWNEQFF
NA	TRBV21-1	few	TRBJ1-2	TGTGCCAGCAGCAATAGGAGGACGGTGGACTATGGCTACACCTTC	CASSNRRTVDYGYTF
NA	TRBV5-6	NA	TRBJ2-3	TGTGCCAGCAGCTTGGCAGGCATGACAGATACGCAGTATTTT	CASSLAGMTDTQYF
TRBD2	TRBV5-6	NA	TRBJ2-3	TGTGCCAGCAGCTTGGTTAGCGGGGGGTCCACAGATACGCAGTATTTT	CASSLVSGGSTDTQYF
TRBD1	TRBV29-1	NA	TRBJ1-1	TGCAGCGTTGTAGAGGGACAGGGATCTGTTGAAGCTTTCTTT	CSVVEGQGSVEAFF
TRBD2	TRBV25-1	NA	TRBJ2-7	TGTGCCAGCAGTGACTGGACTAGCGGGACCTACGAGCAGTACTTC	CASSDWTSGTYEQYF